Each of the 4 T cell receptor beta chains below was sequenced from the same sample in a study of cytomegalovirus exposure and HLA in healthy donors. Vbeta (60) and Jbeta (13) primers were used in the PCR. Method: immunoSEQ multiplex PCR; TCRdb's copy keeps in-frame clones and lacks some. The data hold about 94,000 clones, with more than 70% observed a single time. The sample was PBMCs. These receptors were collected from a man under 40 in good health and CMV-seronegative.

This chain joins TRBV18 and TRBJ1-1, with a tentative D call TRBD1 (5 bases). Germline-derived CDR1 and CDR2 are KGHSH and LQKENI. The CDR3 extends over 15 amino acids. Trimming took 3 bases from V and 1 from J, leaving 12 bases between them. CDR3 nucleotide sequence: TGTGCCAGCTCACCGATGGGGCGGTCGAACACTGAAGCTTTCTTT. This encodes CASSPMGRSNTEAFF.

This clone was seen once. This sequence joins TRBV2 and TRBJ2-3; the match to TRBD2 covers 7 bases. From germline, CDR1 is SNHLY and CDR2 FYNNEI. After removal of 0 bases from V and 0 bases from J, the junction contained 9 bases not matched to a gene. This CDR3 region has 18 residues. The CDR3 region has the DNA TGTGCCAGCAGTGAAGCGCTTGTTAGCGGGTTTAGCACAGATACGCAGTATTTT. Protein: CASSEALVSGFSTDTQYF.

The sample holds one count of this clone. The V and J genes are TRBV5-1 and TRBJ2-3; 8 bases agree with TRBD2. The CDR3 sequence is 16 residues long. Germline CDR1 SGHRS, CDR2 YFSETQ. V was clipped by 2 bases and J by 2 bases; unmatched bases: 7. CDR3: CASSLSRGGITDTQYF. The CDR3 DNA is TGCGCCAGCAGCTTATCCCGCGGGGGGATCACAGATACGCAGTATTTT.

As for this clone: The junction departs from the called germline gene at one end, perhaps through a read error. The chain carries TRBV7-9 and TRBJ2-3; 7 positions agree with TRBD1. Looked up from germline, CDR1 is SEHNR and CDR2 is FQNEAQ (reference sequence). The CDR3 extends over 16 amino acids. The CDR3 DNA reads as TGTTCCAGCAGCTACCCCAGACAGGGCAGCACAGATACGCAGTATTTT. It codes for CSSSYPRQGSTDTQYF.